This entry concerns a single TCR beta chain. Other DNA variants within this sample encode the same CDR3. Profiled with immunoSEQ multiplex PCR; TCRdb holds only in-frame clones, not every one. This table has some 10,000 clones, 70% to 80% appearing once. The CDR3 contains 17 residues. Germline-derived CDR1 and CDR2 are MGHRA and YSYEKL. V was trimmed by 6 bases and J by 2 bases, leaving 21 bases between them. This specimen belongs to a study of OX40 agonist ivuxolimab in advanced cancers. For the study at large: Patients were roughly 83% male with ages roughly 20 to 90, mean around 58.

Source: CD4+ or CD8+ T cells sorted from blood, taken in a trial of the OX40 agonist ivuxolimab. The sequence derives from an adult with an advanced solid tumor such as melanoma, head and neck, liver or kidney cancer. The chain couples TRBV4-1 to TRBJ2-3, with D possibly TRBD2 on 7 matching bases. The CDR3 region has the DNA TGCGCCAGCAGTCCTCCTGGGGGGGCCGGGAACACAGATACGCAGTATTTT. It yields the protein CASSPPGGAGNTDTQYF.